This is a list of T cell receptor beta chains from one sample in a study of blood T cell repertoires in COVID-19. Only in-frame clones appear in the TCRdb table, and some are missing; sequencing was by immunoSEQ multiplex PCR. In the table there are over 50,000 clones, 70% to 90% of which are singletons. What was sequenced was PBMCs or T cells enriched from blood (not recorded which). The receptors were sampled from a woman aged 40-49 years with acute COVID-19. CDR3s include the opening cysteine and the closing phenylalanine or tryptophan. The D gene is left open where the match is weak. Size values are once, few and many counts, or a class for expanded clones, and some rows have none.

TRBV5-6,TRBD2,.,TRBJ2-7,TGTGCCAGCAGCTTGGGAGTAGCGGGAGTAGGCTACGAGCAGTACTTC,CASSLGVAGVGYEQYF
TRBV27,TRBD2,.,TRBJ2-1,TGTGCCAGCAGTTTAAGGCGGGGGTACAATGAGCAGTTCTTC,CASSLRRGYNEQFF
TRBV5-1,TRBD2,.,TRBJ2-5,TGCGCCAGCAGCTTAGGTGGGACTAGCGGGGGACAAGAGACCCAGTACTTC,CASSLGGTSGGQETQYF
TRBV18,TRBD1,.,TRBJ1-6,TGTGCCAGCTCCCCACGACAGGGGAGTATGATAAGTTCACCCCTCCACTTT,CASSPRQGSMISSPLHF
TRBV7-8,.,.,TRBJ1-5,TGTGCCAGCAGCTTTATTACAGATAGCAATCAGCCCCAGCATTTT,CASSFITDSNQPQHF
TRBV10-3,.,.,TRBJ2-7,TGTGCCATCAGTGAAATGAAGGGGGAAAGGGCCTACGAGCAGTACTTC,CAISEMKGERAYEQYF
TRBV5-1,TRBD2,.,TRBJ2-7,TGCGCCAGCAGCTTTTATTCGGCGACTGGCGGGAGCTCCTACGAGCAGTACTTC,CASSFYSATGGSSYEQYF
TRBV5-6,TRBD2,.,TRBJ2-1,TGTGCCAGCAGCTTGGCCTGGACTAGCGGGGGGAGGAATGAGCAGTTCTTC,CASSLAWTSGGRNEQFF
TRBV28,TRBD1,.,TRBJ1-5,TGTGCCAGCAGTTTAGGAGCCGGGACAGGAGATCAGCCCCAGCATTTT,CASSLGAGTGDQPQHF
TRBV27,.,.,TRBJ1-1,TGTGCCAGCAGTCCAGGTCCGGACAGAAGAATGAACACTGAAGCTTTCTTT,CASSPGPDRRMNTEAFF
TRBV7-2,.,.,TRBJ1-1,TGTGCCAGCAGCTTGACAATTCACAGGGACACTGAAGCTTTCTTT,CASSLTIHRDTEAFF
TRBV11-2,.,few,TRBJ1-5,TGTGCCAGCAGCCAAGGGGCAGGTCCCCAGCCCCAGCATTTT,CASSQGAGPQPQHF
TRBV5-1,TRBD2,once,TRBJ2-5,TGCGCCAGCACCCTAGCGGGGGGACAAGAGACCCAGTACTTC,CASTLAGGQETQYF
TRBV7-8,.,few,TRBJ1-3,TGTGCCAGCAGTTCCAGGGGCTCTGGAAACACCATATATTTT,CASSSRGSGNTIYF
TRBV6-5,.,.,TRBJ2-1,TGTGCCAGCAGCGCCGGGAGTTCCTGGCACAATGAGCAGTTCTTC,CASSAGSSWHNEQFF
TRBV7-8,.,once,TRBJ1-3,TGTGCCAGCAGCCGAAGGGGTACTGGAAACACCATATATTTT,CASSRRGTGNTIYF
TRBV9,.,.,TRBJ1-4,TGTGCCAGCAGCGTAGGAGGGGGTCTTAGTGAAAAACTGTTTTTT,CASSVGGGLSEKLFF
TRBV6-2/TRBV6-3,.,.,TRBJ1-1,TGTGCCAGCAGTTATCCCCAAACAGGGTTAACTGAAGCTTTCTTT,CASSYPQTGLTEAFF
TRBV7-7,TRBD2,.,TRBJ2-2,TGTGCCAGCAGCCTCGGGCAGACTAGCGGTACCGGGGAGCTGTTTTTT,CASSLGQTSGTGELFF
TRBV12-3/TRBV12-4,TRBD1,.,TRBJ1-1,TGTGCCAGCAGTCTACAGGGGAGTACTGAAGCTTTCTTT,CASSLQGSTEAFF
TRBV19,TRBD1,.,TRBJ2-2,TGTGCCAGTAGTATGGGACAGGGGGCTTGGGGCACCGGGGAGCTGTTTTTT,CASSMGQGAWGTGELFF
TRBV6-5,.,.,TRBJ1-5,TGTGCCAGCAGTTACTCGGGGGGGAATAGTCAGCCCCAGCATTTT,CASSYSGGNSQPQHF
TRBV3-1/TRBV3-2,.,.,TRBJ1-1,TGTGCCAGCAGCCAAGACTTGAACACTGAAGCTTTCTTT,CASSQDLNTEAFF
TRBV24-1,TRBD2,.,TRBJ2-1,TGTGCCACCAGTGATCCCGGGGGGGGCTCCTACAATGAACAGTTCTTC,CATSDPGGGSYNEQFF
TRBV5-1,.,few,TRBJ1-3,TGCGCCAGCAGCCCCGGGAAGGGTGGAGGAAACACCATATATTTT,CASSPGKGGGNTIYF